The entry that follows covers one TCR beta chain sequence. Original methodology: Amplification of reference gene primers was used by the study to estimate nucleated cell counts. Clones were sequenced by immunoSEQ multiplex PCR, and TCRdb holds only the in-frame ones, with some missing. V, J and clone size derive from that table, while D and trimming were established from the DNA sequence. The sample contains 150,000 or so clones, roughly 87% of which appear only once. CDR3 length equals 14 residues. V was clipped by 8 bases and J by 6 bases, with 19 bases between them. The V gene's germline CDR1 is SGHAT and CDR2 FQNNGV. The data belong to a study of blood T cell repertoires in COVID-19. On the study more broadly: Some COVID-19 samples were acute and others convalescent; all came from the United States, Italy and Spain.

Participants classified as exposed had met a COVID-19 case within 2 weeks before study entry. This clonotype was obtained from a woman in her thirties or forties who had been exposed to COVID-19. The chain recombines TRBV11-2 with TRBJ2-5, with a tentative D call TRBD1 (5 bases). The source material was PBMCs or T cells enriched from blood (not recorded which). The CDR3 nucleotides are TGTGCCAGCGGGGCCCCACGGAAGGGGAAGACCCAGTACTTC. Its translation: CASGAPRKGKTQYF.